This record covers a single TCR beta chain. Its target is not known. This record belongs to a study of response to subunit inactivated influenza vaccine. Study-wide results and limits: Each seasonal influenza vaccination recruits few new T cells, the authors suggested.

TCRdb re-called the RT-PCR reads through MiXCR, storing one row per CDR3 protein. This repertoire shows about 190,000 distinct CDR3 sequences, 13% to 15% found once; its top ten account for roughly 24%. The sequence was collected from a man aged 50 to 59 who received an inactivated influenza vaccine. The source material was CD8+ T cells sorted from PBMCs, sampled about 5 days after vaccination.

The CDR3 nucleotides read TGTGCCAGCAGGCCGAAGACAGGGGTGGAGACCCAGTACTTC. It translates to CASRPKTGVETQYF. J is TRBJ2-5 and V is TRBV12-3 or TRBV12-4, with 8 nucleotides matching TRBD1. This CDR3 has 14 residues. The J segment lost 5 bases and the V segment lost 6 bases, leaving 8 bases of the junction unmatched.